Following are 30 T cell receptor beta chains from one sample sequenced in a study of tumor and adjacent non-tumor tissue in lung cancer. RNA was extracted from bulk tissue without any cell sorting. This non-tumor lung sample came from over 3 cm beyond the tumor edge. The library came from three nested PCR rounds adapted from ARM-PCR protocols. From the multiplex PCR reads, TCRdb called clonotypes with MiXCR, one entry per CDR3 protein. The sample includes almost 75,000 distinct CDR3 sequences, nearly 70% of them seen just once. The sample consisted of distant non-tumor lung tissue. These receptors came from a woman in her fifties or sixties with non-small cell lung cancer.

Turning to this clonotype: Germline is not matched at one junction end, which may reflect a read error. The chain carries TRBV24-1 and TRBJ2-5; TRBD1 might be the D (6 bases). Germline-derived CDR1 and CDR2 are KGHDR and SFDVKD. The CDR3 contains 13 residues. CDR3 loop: CVTSYLTDGQQYF. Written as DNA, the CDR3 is TGTGTCACCAGTTATTTAACCGATGGACAGCAGTACTTC.

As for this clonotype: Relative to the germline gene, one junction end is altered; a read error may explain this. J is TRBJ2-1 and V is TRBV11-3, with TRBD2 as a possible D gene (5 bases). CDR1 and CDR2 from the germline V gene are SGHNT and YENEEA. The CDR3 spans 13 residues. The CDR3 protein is CTSSLYQRDEQFF. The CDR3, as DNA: TGTACCAGCAGCTTGTATCAGAGGGATGAACAGTTCTTC.

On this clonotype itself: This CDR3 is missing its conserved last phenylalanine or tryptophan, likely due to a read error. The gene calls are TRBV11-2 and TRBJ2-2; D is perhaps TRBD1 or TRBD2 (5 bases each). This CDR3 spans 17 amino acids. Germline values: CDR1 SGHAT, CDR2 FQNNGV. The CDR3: CVSSFGGSRISTGELFS. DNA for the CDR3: TGTGTCAGCAGCTTTGGGGGTAGTAGAATTTCCACCGGGGAGCTGTTTTCT.

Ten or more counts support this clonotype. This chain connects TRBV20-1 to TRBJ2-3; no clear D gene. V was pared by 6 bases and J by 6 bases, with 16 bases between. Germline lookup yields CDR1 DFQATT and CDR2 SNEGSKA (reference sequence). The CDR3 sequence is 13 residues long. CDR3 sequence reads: CSAPLFRTDTQYF. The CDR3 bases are TGCAGTGCCCCCCTGTTCCGGACGGATACGCAGTATTTT.

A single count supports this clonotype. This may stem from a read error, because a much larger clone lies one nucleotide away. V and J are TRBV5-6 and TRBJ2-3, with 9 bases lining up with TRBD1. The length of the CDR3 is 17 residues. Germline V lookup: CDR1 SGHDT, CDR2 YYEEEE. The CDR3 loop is CASSRLTGGGGTGTQYF. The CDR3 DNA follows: TGTGCCAGCAGCCGTTTAACAGGGGGCGGGGGCACAGGTACGCAGTATTTT.

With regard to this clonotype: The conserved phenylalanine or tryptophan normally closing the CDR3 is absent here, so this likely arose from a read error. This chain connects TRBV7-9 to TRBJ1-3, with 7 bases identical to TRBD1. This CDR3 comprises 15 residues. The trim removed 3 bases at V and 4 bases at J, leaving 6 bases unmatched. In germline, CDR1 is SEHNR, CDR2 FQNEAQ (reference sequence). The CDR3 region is CASSLLTGRGNTIYY. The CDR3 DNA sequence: TGTGCCAGCAGCTTGCTGACAGGGAGAGGAAACACCATATATTAT.

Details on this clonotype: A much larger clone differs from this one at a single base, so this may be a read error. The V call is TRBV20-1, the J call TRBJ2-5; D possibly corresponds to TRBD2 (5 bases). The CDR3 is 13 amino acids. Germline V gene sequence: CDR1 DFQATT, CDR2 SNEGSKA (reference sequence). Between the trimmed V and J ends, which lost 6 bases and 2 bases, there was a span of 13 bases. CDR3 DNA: TGCAGTGCCCGGGATCGGGATCAAGAGACCCAGTACTTC. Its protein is CSARDRDQETQYF.

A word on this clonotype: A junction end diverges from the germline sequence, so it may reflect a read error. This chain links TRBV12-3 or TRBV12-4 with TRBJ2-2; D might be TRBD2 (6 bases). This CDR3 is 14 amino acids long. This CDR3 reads CASSWGLNTRELFF. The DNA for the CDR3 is TGTGCCAGCAGTTGGGGACTTAACACCAGGGAGCTGTTTTTT.

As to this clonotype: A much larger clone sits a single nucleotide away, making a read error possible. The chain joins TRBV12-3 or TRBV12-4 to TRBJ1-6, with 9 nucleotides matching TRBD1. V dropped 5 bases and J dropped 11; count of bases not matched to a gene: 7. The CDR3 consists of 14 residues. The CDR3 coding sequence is TGTGCCAGCAGTACTACAGGGGGCGGGCCACCCCTCCACTTT. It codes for CASSTTGGGPPLHF.

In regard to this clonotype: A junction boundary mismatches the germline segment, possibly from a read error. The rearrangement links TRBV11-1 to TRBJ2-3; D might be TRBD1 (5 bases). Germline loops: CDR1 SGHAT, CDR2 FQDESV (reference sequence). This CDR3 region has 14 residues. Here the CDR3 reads CASSIATGADTQFF. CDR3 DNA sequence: TGTGCCAGCAGCATAGCTACAGGAGCTGATACACAGTTTTTT. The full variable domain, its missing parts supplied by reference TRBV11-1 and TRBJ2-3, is EAEVAQSPRYKITEKSQAVAFWCDPISGHATLYWYRQILGQGPELLVQFQDESVVDDSQLPKDRFSAERLKGVDSTLKIQPAELGDSAMYLCASSIATGADTQFFGPGTRLTVL.

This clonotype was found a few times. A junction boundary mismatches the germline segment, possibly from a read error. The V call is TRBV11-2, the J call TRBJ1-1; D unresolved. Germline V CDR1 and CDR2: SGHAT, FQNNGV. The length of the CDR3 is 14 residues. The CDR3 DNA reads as TGTGCGAGCAGCTTCGCGGGAAAGAACACCGAAACTTTCTTT. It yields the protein CASSFAGKNTETFF.

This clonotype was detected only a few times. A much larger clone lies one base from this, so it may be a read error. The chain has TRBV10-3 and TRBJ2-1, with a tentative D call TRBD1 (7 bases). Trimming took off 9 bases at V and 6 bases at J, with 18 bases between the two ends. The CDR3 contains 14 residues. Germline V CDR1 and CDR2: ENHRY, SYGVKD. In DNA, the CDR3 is TGTGCCATGGGGCGGGGACAGCATACCAATGAGCAGTTCTTC. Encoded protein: CAMGRGQHTNEQFF.

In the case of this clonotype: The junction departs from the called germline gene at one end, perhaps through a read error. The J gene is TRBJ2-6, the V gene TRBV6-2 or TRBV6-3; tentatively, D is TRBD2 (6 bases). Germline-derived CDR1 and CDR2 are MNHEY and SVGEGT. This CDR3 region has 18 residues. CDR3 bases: TGTGTCAGCGCACCCTGGAGGGAGGTCCTCTCTGGGGCCGACGTTCTGACTTTC. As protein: CVSAPWREVLSGADVLTF.

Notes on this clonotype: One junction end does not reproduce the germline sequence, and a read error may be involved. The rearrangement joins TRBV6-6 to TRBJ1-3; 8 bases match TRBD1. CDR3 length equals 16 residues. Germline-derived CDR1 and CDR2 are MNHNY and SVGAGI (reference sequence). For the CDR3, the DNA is TGTGGCAGCAGCCTTCCCTGCAGGGGGCCTGGAAACACCATATATTTT. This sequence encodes CGSSLPCRGPGNTIYF.

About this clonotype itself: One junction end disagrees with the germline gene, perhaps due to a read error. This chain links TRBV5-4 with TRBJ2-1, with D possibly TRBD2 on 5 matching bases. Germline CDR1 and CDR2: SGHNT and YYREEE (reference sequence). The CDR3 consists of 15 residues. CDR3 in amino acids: CASSPGPTSYNERFF. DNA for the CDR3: TGTGCCAGCAGCCCAGGACCCACCTCCTACAATGAGCGGTTCTTT.

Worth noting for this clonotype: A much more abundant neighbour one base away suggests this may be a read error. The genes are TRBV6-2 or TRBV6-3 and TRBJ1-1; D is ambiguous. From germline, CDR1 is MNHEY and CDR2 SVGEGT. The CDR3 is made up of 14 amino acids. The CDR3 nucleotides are TGTGCCAGCAGTTACCTCAGGATAAACACTGAAGTTTTCTTT. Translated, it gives CASSYLRINTEVFF.

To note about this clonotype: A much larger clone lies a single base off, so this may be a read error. The CDR3 DNA sequence: TGCTGTGGTACGGGACAGTCCTACGAGCAGTACTTC. This encodes CCGTGQSYEQYF. This chain uses TRBV20-1 with TRBJ2-7, with 7 bases lining up with TRBD1. CDR1 and CDR2 from the germline V gene are DFQATT and SNEGSKA (reference sequence). There are 12 residues in the CDR3.

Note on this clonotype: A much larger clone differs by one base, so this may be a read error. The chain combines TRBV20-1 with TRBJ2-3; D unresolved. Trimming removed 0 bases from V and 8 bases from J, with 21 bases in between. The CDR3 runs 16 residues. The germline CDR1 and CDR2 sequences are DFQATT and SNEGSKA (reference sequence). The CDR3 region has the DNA TGCAGTGCTAGAGACCCACGTTCCGATAGTTCGGCTACGCAGTATTTT. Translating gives CSARDPRSDSSATQYF.

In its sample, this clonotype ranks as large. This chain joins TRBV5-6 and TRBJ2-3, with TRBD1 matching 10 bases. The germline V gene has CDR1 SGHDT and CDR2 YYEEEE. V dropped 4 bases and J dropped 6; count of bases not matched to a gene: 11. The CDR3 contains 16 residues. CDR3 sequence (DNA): TGTGCCAGCAGCCGTACACCGACAGGGGGCGTGGATACGCAGTATTTT. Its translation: CASSRTPTGGVDTQYF.

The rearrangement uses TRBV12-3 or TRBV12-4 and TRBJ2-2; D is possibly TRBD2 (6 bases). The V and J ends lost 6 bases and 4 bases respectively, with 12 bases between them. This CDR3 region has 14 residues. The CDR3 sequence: CASRSGLITGELFF. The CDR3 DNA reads TGTGCCAGCAGATCGGGACTTATCACCGGGGAGCTGTTTTTT.

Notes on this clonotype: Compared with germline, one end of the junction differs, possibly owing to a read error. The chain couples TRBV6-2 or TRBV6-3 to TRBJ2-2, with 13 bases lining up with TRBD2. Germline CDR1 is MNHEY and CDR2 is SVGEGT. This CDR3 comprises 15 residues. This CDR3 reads CVSRGTSGTIGELFF. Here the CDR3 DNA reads TGTGTCAGCAGAGGGACTAGCGGGACTATCGGGGAGCTGTTTTTT.

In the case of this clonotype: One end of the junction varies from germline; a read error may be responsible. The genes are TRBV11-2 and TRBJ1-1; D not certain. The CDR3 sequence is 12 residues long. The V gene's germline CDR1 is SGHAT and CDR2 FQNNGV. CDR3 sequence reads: CVSSSRFAEAFF. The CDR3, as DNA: TGTGTCAGCAGCTCACGGTTCGCTGAAGCTTTCTTT.

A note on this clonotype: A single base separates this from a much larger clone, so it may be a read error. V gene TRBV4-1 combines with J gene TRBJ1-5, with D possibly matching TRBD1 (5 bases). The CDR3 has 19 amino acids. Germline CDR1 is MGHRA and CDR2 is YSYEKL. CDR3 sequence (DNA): TGCGCCATCAGCCAAGAGAAGCAAGGACACCACTTTAGCAATCAGCCCCAGCATTTT. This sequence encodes CAISQEKQGHHFSNQPQHF.

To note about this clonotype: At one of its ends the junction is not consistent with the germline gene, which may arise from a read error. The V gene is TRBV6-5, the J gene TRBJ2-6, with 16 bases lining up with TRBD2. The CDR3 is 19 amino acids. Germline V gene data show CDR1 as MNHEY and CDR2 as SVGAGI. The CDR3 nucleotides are TGTGCTAGCAAGGGGACTAGCGGGAGGGAAAACTCTGGGGCCAACGTCCTGACTTTC. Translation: CASKGTSGRENSGANVLTF.

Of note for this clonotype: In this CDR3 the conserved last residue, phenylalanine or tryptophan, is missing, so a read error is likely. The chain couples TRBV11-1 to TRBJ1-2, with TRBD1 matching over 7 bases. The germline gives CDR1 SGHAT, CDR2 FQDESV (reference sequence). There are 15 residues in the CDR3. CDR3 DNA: TGTGCCAGCAGCTTCGGGGGGACAGTCCCTTATGGTTACACCTCC. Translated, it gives CASSFGGTVPYGYTS.

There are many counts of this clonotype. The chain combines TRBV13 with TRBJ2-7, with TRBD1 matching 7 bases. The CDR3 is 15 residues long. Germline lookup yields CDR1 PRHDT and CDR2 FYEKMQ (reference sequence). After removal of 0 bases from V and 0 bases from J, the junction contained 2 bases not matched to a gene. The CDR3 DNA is TGTGCCAGCAGCTTAGGGACAGGGATCTCCTACGAGCAGTACTTC. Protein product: CASSLGTGISYEQYF.

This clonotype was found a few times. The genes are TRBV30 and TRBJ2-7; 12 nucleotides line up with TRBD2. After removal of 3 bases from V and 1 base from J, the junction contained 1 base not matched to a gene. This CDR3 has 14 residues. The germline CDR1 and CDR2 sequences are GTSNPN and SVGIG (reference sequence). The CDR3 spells CAWRGLAGSYEQYF. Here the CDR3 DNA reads TGTGCCTGGAGGGGACTAGCGGGTTCCTACGAGCAGTACTTC.

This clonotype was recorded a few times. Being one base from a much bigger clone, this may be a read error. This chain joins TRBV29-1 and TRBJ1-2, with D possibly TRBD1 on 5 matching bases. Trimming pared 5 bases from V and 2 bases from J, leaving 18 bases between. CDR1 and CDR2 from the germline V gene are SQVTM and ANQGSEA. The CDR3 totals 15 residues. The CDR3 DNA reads TGCAGCGTTTGGTTCCTCGGCAGGGTCAACTATGGCTACACCTTC. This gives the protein CSVWFLGRVNYGYTF.

CDR3 amino acids: CASSPRGQFGYTF. CDR3 DNA sequence: TGTGCCAGCTCACCACGGGGCCAGTTTGGCTACACCTTC. V and J are TRBV18 and TRBJ1-2, with D possibly matching TRBD1 (5 bases). There are 13 residues in the CDR3. Trimming shortened V by 1 base and J by 7 bases, and 10 bases separated the two germline ends. CDR1 and CDR2 (germline): KGHSH, LQKENI.

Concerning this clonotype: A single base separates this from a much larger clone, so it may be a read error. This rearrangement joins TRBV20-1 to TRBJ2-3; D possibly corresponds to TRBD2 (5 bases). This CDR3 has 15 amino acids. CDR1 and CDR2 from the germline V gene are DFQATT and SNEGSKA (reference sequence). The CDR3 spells CSARDAASSTNTQYF. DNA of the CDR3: TGCAGTGCTAGAGATGCGGCTAGCAGCACAAATACGCAGTATTTT.